The sequence of this T cell receptor beta chain was determined in a study of blood T cells in healthy people across ages. On the study more broadly: Template switching captured about one barcoded beta molecule per two T cells.

The second PCR ran about 6 to 11 cycles with a sample-barcoded 5' primer and J-beta primers. Through a template-switch adaptor with 12 random nucleotides, each cDNA molecule received a tag. TCRdb recomputed calls from the 5' RACE reads with MiXCR, one row per CDR3 protein. The sample lists over 1,200,000 distinct CDR3 sequences; 45% to 70% were seen once. For this clonotype: Its matching antigen is unknown.

Study conclusions and caveats: Older age went with lower TCR beta diversity per million T cells, in a roughly linear way. The unknown donor CMV status may have confounded expanded clonotype changes.

The CDR3 is 15 residues long. The ends lost 5 bases at V and 0 bases at J; junction bases unmatched: 4. Per germline, CDR1 MDHEN and CDR2 SYDVKM. The sequence derives from a man aged 18 to 35 in good health. The genes are TRBV28 and TRBJ2-7; TRBD1 aligns across 10 bases. The sequencing sample was made of blood. The CDR3 DNA is TGTGCCAGCAGTGGGGACAGGGGATTCTCCTACGAGCAGTACTTC. It encodes CASSGDRGFSYEQYF.